This entry features one T cell receptor (beta chain) sequence. Antigen unknown. Across a few donor pairs, the naive, memory, effector memory and TEMRA subsets were sequenced without stimulation. The data are from a study of siplizumab effects on memory and regulatory T cells. Study observations and caveats: Naive T cells were seen as more diverse than memory cells and as major alloresponse contributors. Solely a minor proportion of alloreactive clones could be assigned to unstimulated subsets. Proliferating Tregs taken from siplizumab cultures were not shown to have a confirmed suppressive function.

V lost 6 bases and J 2 bases, leaving 11 bases between the germline ends. CDR3 size: 14 residues. Germline V gene data show CDR1 as MNHNY and CDR2 as SVGAGI (reference sequence). Assay used: immunoSEQ multiplex PCR; TCRdb lists only in-frame clones, some missing. In the table there are some 100,000 clones, 96% of which are singletons. The sequenced sample consisted of naive CD4+ T cells sorted from blood. This chain links TRBV6-6 with TRBJ1-5; a weak D match, TRBD1 (5 bases). This receptor was taken from a human donor in good health. CDR3 amino acids: CASRQGRGNQPQHF. The DNA of the CDR3 is TGTGCCAGCAGGCAGGGCCGCGGCAATCAGCCCCAGCATTTT.